These T cell receptor beta chains were read from a single sample in a study of blood T cells in healthy people across ages. TCRdb fed the 5' RACE reads into MiXCR, producing one record per CDR3 protein. Here the sample spans about 720,000 distinct CDR3 sequences, about 24% being singletons. Sequencing was performed on blood. Receptors originate from a man aged 65 to 85 in good health. The CDR3 runs from the conserved cysteine through the conserved F or W. Fields, in order: clone size, D gene, J gene, V gene, CDR3 protein, CDR3 DNA. A D gene is named only where the DNA matches it firmly. A row's size may be missing; if present it is once, few, many or a size class.

clone_size: NA; d_call: NA; j_call: TRBJ1-2; v_call: TRBV6-2/TRBV6-3; cdr3_aa: CATLPGQLMNGYTF; cdr3_nt: TGTGCCACCTTACCAGGACAACTTATGAATGGCTACACCTTC
clone_size: NA; d_call: TRBD2; j_call: TRBJ2-2; v_call: TRBV7-2; cdr3_aa: CASSGRLAGKSNTGELFF; cdr3_nt: TGTGCCAGCAGTGGACGACTAGCGGGGAAATCGAACACCGGGGAGCTGTTTTTT
clone_size: many; d_call: NA; j_call: TRBJ2-4; v_call: TRBV29-1; cdr3_aa: CSVESGGNIQYF; cdr3_nt: TGCAGCGTTGAAAGTGGGGGTAACATTCAGTACTTC
clone_size: few; d_call: NA; j_call: TRBJ1-2; v_call: TRBV7-9; cdr3_aa: CASSPDGRRGSYGYTF; cdr3_nt: TGTGCCAGCAGCCCCGATGGCAGGAGGGGGAGCTATGGCTACACCTTC
clone_size: NA; d_call: TRBD1; j_call: TRBJ2-5; v_call: TRBV20-1; cdr3_aa: CSARNARTGRTQETQYF; cdr3_nt: TGCAGTGCTAGAAACGCCCGGACAGGGCGCACCCAAGAGACCCAGTACTTC
clone_size: NA; d_call: NA; j_call: TRBJ1-5; v_call: TRBV12-3/TRBV12-4; cdr3_aa: CASSFGTGPQHF; cdr3_nt: TGTGCCAGCAGTTTCGGGACGGGGCCCCAGCATTTT
clone_size: NA; d_call: NA; j_call: TRBJ2-5; v_call: TRBV2; cdr3_aa: CASQRGQLQETQYF; cdr3_nt: TGTGCCAGCCAACGGGGGCAATTACAAGAGACCCAGTACTTC
clone_size: many; d_call: NA; j_call: TRBJ2-3; v_call: TRBV24-1; cdr3_aa: CATSDFGGRDTQYF; cdr3_nt: TGTGCCACCAGTGATTTTGGGGGAAGGGATACGCAGTATTTT
clone_size: few; d_call: NA; j_call: TRBJ1-2; v_call: TRBV30; cdr3_aa: CAWSVRFPDYGYTF; cdr3_nt: TGTGCCTGGAGTGTACGTTTTCCGGACTATGGCTACACCTTC
clone_size: few; d_call: TRBD2; j_call: TRBJ2-5; v_call: TRBV11-2; cdr3_aa: CASSPSGRRGTQYF; cdr3_nt: TGTGCCAGCAGCCCAAGCGGGAGAAGAGGGACCCAGTACTTC
clone_size: few; d_call: NA; j_call: TRBJ1-3; v_call: TRBV7-9; cdr3_aa: CASSLDLRDTIYF; cdr3_nt: TGTGCCAGCAGCTTAGACCTCCGTGACACCATATATTTT
clone_size: NA; d_call: NA; j_call: TRBJ2-6; v_call: TRBV15; cdr3_aa: CATSRDLGSGANVLTF; cdr3_nt: TGTGCCACCAGCAGAGATCTAGGATCTGGGGCCAACGTCCTGACTTTC
clone_size: NA; d_call: TRBD2; j_call: TRBJ2-1; v_call: TRBV20-1; cdr3_aa: CSAPSGTSGNNEQFF; cdr3_nt: TGCAGTGCCCCCTCAGGCACTAGCGGAAACAATGAGCAGTTCTTC
clone_size: once; d_call: TRBD1; j_call: TRBJ2-5; v_call: TRBV20-1; cdr3_aa: CSAKVTGAETQYF; cdr3_nt: TGCAGTGCTAAAGTTACAGGGGCGGAGACCCAGTACTTC
clone_size: few; d_call: NA; j_call: TRBJ2-1; v_call: TRBV6-5; cdr3_aa: CASSYSAAPEQFF; cdr3_nt: TGTGCCAGCAGTTACTCTGCCGCGCCTGAGCAGTTCTTC
clone_size: few; d_call: NA; j_call: TRBJ2-2; v_call: TRBV15; cdr3_aa: CATSRERLYTGELFF; cdr3_nt: TGTGCCACCAGCAGAGAACGTCTATACACCGGGGAGCTGTTTTTT
clone_size: few; d_call: NA; j_call: TRBJ1-5; v_call: TRBV20-1; cdr3_aa: CSAGGKEGQPQHF; cdr3_nt: TGCAGTGCTGGGGGTAAGGAGGGGCAGCCCCAGCATTTT
clone_size: many; d_call: NA; j_call: TRBJ2-5; v_call: TRBV29-1; cdr3_aa: CSVEVAQGRETQYF; cdr3_nt: TGCAGCGTTGAAGTTGCACAGGGGAGGGAGACCCAGTACTTC
clone_size: NA; d_call: TRBD2; j_call: TRBJ2-3; v_call: TRBV12-3/TRBV12-4; cdr3_aa: CASSPGEGRADTQYF; cdr3_nt: TGTGCCAGCAGTCCGGGGGAAGGGAGGGCGGATACGCAGTATTTT
clone_size: NA; d_call: NA; j_call: TRBJ2-3; v_call: TRBV5-4; cdr3_aa: CASARETDTQYF; cdr3_nt: TGTGCCAGCGCGAGGGAAACAGATACGCAGTATTTT
clone_size: NA; d_call: NA; j_call: TRBJ1-5; v_call: TRBV2; cdr3_aa: CASIPRRDSNQPQHF; cdr3_nt: TGTGCCAGCATCCCTCGCAGGGACAGCAATCAGCCCCAGCATTTT
clone_size: few; d_call: NA; j_call: TRBJ1-1; v_call: TRBV5-6; cdr3_aa: CASSSPVERNTEAFF; cdr3_nt: TGTGCCAGCAGCTCCCCGGTCGAACGGAACACTGAAGCTTTCTTT
clone_size: few; d_call: NA; j_call: TRBJ1-4; v_call: TRBV20-1; cdr3_aa: CSARNRMSPEKLFF; cdr3_nt: TGCAGTGCTAGGAATCGAATGAGCCCCGAAAAACTGTTTTTT
clone_size: NA; d_call: NA; j_call: TRBJ2-1; v_call: TRBV4-1; cdr3_aa: CASSQPLESSYNEQFF; cdr3_nt: TGCGCCAGCAGCCAACCTCTCGAGAGCTCCTACAATGAGCAGTTCTTC
clone_size: few; d_call: NA; j_call: TRBJ1-5; v_call: TRBV12-3/TRBV12-4; cdr3_aa: CASRIRSNQPQHF; cdr3_nt: TGTGCCAGCAGGATCAGAAGCAATCAGCCCCAGCATTTT
clone_size: NA; d_call: TRBD1; j_call: TRBJ2-1; v_call: TRBV27; cdr3_aa: CASSRQGATNEQFF; cdr3_nt: TGTGCCAGCAGTAGACAGGGGGCGACTAATGAGCAGTTCTTC
clone_size: few; d_call: NA; j_call: TRBJ1-4; v_call: TRBV28; cdr3_aa: CASLGPVGNEKLFF; cdr3_nt: TGTGCCAGCCTCGGCCCGGTCGGTAATGAAAAACTGTTTTTT
clone_size: NA; d_call: NA; j_call: TRBJ2-1; v_call: TRBV19; cdr3_aa: CASSIVQGREFF; cdr3_nt: TGTGCCAGTAGTATTGTGCAGGGTAGGGAGTTCTTC
clone_size: NA; d_call: NA; j_call: TRBJ2-5; v_call: TRBV20-1; cdr3_aa: CSAGETGIQETQYF; cdr3_nt: TGCAGTGCCGGAGAAACAGGGATCCAAGAGACCCAGTACTTC
clone_size: NA; d_call: TRBD1; j_call: TRBJ1-1; v_call: TRBV7-9; cdr3_aa: CASSGEDRAHTEAFF; cdr3_nt: TGTGCCAGCAGCGGGGAGGACAGGGCTCACACTGAAGCTTTCTTT
clone_size: NA; d_call: TRBD2; j_call: TRBJ2-5; v_call: TRBV9; cdr3_aa: CASSVAGTSGYGTQYF; cdr3_nt: TGTGCCAGCAGCGTAGCCGGGACTAGCGGGTATGGGACCCAGTACTTC
clone_size: few; d_call: NA; j_call: TRBJ2-5; v_call: TRBV6-5; cdr3_aa: CASSELAAEETQYF; cdr3_nt: TGTGCCAGCAGTGAACTAGCTGCGGAAGAGACCCAGTACTTC
clone_size: few; d_call: TRBD2; j_call: TRBJ2-1; v_call: TRBV27; cdr3_aa: CASSASGRASRNEQFF; cdr3_nt: TGTGCCAGCAGTGCTAGCGGGAGGGCCTCCCGCAATGAGCAGTTCTTC
clone_size: NA; d_call: NA; j_call: TRBJ1-1; v_call: TRBV25-1; cdr3_aa: CASSESRGAVGTEAFF; cdr3_nt: TGTGCCAGCAGTGAATCAAGGGGGGCGGTTGGCACTGAAGCTTTCTTT
clone_size: NA; d_call: NA; j_call: TRBJ1-2; v_call: TRBV5-1; cdr3_aa: CASCYDSPGVYGYTF; cdr3_nt: TGCGCCAGCTGCTACGACAGCCCAGGGGTCTATGGCTACACCTTC
clone_size: NA; d_call: NA; j_call: TRBJ1-4; v_call: TRBV5-1; cdr3_aa: CASSLGTGSNEKLFF; cdr3_nt: TGCGCCAGCAGCTTGGGAACAGGGTCTAATGAAAAACTGTTTTTT
clone_size: few; d_call: NA; j_call: TRBJ2-7; v_call: TRBV28; cdr3_aa: CASSQDIAEQYF; cdr3_nt: TGTGCCAGCAGCCAGGACATTGCCGAGCAGTACTTC
clone_size: few; d_call: TRBD2; j_call: TRBJ2-5; v_call: TRBV12-3/TRBV12-4; cdr3_aa: CASSPTSGGDQETQYF; cdr3_nt: TGTGCCAGCAGTCCAACTAGCGGGGGGGACCAAGAGACCCAGTACTTC
clone_size: few; d_call: NA; j_call: TRBJ2-3; v_call: TRBV3-1; cdr3_aa: CASSQEALASDTQYF; cdr3_nt: TGTGCCAGCAGCCAAGAGGCACTAGCCTCAGATACGCAGTATTTT
clone_size: many; d_call: TRBD1; j_call: TRBJ1-2; v_call: TRBV5-6; cdr3_aa: CASSADRAYTF; cdr3_nt: TGTGCCAGCAGCGCCGACAGGGCTTACACCTTC
clone_size: NA; d_call: NA; j_call: TRBJ1-4; v_call: TRBV7-7; cdr3_aa: CASSLERNEKLFF; cdr3_nt: TGTGCCAGCAGCTTAGAGCGGAATGAAAAACTGTTTTTT
clone_size: NA; d_call: NA; j_call: TRBJ2-6; v_call: TRBV29-1; cdr3_aa: CSVVGVGANVPTF; cdr3_nt: NA
clone_size: NA; d_call: TRBD2; j_call: TRBJ2-1; v_call: TRBV14; cdr3_aa: CASSQLAGVSNEQFF; cdr3_nt: TGTGCCAGCAGCCAACTAGCGGGAGTTAGCAATGAGCAGTTCTTC
clone_size: few; d_call: NA; j_call: TRBJ2-3; v_call: TRBV9; cdr3_aa: CASSVSAAASTDTQYF; cdr3_nt: TGTGCCAGCAGCGTCTCAGCGGCTGCTAGCACAGATACGCAGTATTTT
clone_size: few; d_call: NA; j_call: TRBJ2-3; v_call: TRBV7-8; cdr3_aa: CASSDGALTSTDTQYF; cdr3_nt: TGTGCCAGCAGCGATGGGGCACTCACTAGCACAGATACGCAGTATTTT
clone_size: few; d_call: TRBD1; j_call: TRBJ1-1; v_call: TRBV7-9; cdr3_aa: CASSYQQGANTEAFF; cdr3_nt: TGTGCCAGCAGTTACCAACAGGGGGCCAACACTGAAGCTTTCTTT
clone_size: NA; d_call: NA; j_call: TRBJ1-5; v_call: TRBV6-5; cdr3_aa: CASSYGLNSNQPQHF; cdr3_nt: TGTGCCAGCAGTTACGGGCTGAATAGCAATCAGCCCCAGCATTTT
clone_size: NA; d_call: NA; j_call: TRBJ2-2; v_call: TRBV30; cdr3_aa: CAWSGSHDTGELFF; cdr3_nt: TGTGCCTGGTCCGGATCACATGACACCGGGGAGCTGTTTTTT
clone_size: many; d_call: NA; j_call: TRBJ2-2; v_call: TRBV3-1; cdr3_aa: CASSQVAGYNTGELFF; cdr3_nt: TGTGCCAGCAGCCAAGTTGCAGGATATAACACCGGGGAGCTGTTTTTT
clone_size: few; d_call: NA; j_call: TRBJ2-6; v_call: TRBV5-5; cdr3_aa: CASSKGAGISGANVLTF; cdr3_nt: TGTGCCAGCAGCAAGGGGGCGGGGATTTCTGGGGCCAACGTCCTGACTTTC
clone_size: NA; d_call: TRBD2; j_call: TRBJ2-3; v_call: TRBV15; cdr3_aa: CATGTGLAGARDTQYF; cdr3_nt: TGTGCCACCGGTACGGGACTAGCGGGAGCGCGAGATACGCAGTATTTT
clone_size: many; d_call: NA; j_call: TRBJ1-2; v_call: TRBV7-6; cdr3_aa: CASSLYGEYGYTF; cdr3_nt: TGTGCCAGCAGCTTATACGGGGAATATGGCTACACCTTC
clone_size: many; d_call: TRBD1; j_call: TRBJ1-4; v_call: TRBV12-3/TRBV12-4; cdr3_aa: CASSPGQGLSKLFF; cdr3_nt: TGTGCCAGCAGCCCCGGACAGGGCCTTTCAAAACTGTTTTTT
clone_size: NA; d_call: NA; j_call: TRBJ1-3; v_call: TRBV15; cdr3_aa: CATSRTVSGNTIYF; cdr3_nt: TGTGCCACCAGCAGAACCGTCTCTGGAAACACCATATATTTT
clone_size: few; d_call: TRBD2; j_call: TRBJ2-1; v_call: TRBV12-3/TRBV12-4; cdr3_aa: CASRGTTYSYNEQFF; cdr3_nt: TGTGCCAGCAGGGGGACTACCTACTCCTACAATGAGCAGTTCTTC
clone_size: NA; d_call: NA; j_call: TRBJ2-2; v_call: TRBV5-1; cdr3_aa: CASSPYDPSRELFF; cdr3_nt: TGCGCCAGCAGCCCCTATGACCCGTCAAGGGAGCTGTTTTTT
clone_size: few; d_call: NA; j_call: TRBJ1-6; v_call: TRBV5-1; cdr3_aa: CASSSDGWDSPLHF; cdr3_nt: TGCGCCAGCAGTTCCGACGGTTGGGATTCACCCCTCCACTTT